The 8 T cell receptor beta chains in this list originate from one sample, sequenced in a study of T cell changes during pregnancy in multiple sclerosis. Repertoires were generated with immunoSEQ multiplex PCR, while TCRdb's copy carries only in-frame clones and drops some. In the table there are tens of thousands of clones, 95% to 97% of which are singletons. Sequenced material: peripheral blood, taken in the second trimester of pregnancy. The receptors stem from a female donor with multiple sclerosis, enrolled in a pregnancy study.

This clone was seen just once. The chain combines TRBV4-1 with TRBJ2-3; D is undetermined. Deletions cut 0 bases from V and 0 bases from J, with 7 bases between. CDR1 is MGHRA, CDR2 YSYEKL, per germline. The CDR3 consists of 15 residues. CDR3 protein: CASSQDITSTDTQYF. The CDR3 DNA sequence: TGCGCCAGCAGCCAAGATATCACTAGCACAGATACGCAGTATTTT.

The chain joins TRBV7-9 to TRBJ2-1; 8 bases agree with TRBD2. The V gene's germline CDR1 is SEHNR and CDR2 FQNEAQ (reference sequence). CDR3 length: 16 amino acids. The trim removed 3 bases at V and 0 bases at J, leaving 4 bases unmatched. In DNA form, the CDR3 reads TGTGCCAGCAGCTTCAAGCGGGGGTTCTCCTACAATGAGCAGTTCTTC. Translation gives CASSFKRGFSYNEQFF. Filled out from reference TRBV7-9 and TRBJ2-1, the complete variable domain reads DTGVSQNPRHKITKRGQNVTFRCDPISEHNRLYWYRQTLGQGPEFLTYFQNEAQLEKSRLLSDRFSAERPKGSFSTLEIQRTEQGDSAMYLCASSFKRGFSYNEQFFGPGTRLTVL.

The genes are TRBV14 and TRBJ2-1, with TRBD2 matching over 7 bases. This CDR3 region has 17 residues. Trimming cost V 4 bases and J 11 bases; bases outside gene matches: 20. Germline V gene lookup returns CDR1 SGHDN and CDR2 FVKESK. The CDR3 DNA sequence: TGTGCCAGCAGCCGTGAAGGAGGACTAGAGGACTCGAATCAGCAGTTCTTC. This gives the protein CASSREGGLEDSNQQFF.

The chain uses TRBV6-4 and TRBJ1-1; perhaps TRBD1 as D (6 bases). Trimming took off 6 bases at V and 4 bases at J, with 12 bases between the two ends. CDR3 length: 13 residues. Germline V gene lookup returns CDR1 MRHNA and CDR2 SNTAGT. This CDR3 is CASRGALSTEAFF. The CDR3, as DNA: TGTGCCAGCAGGGGGGCCCTGAGCACTGAAGCTTTCTTT.

CDR3 protein: CASSFGAGENIQYF. DNA of the CDR3: TGTGCCAGCAGCTTCGGAGCGGGGGAAAACATTCAGTACTTC. This chain connects TRBV5-4 to TRBJ2-4, with TRBD2 matching 8 bases. V lost 2 bases, J lost 5 bases, and 3 bases stayed unmatched. This CDR3 is 14 amino acids long. Germline V lookup: CDR1 SGHNT, CDR2 YYREEE (reference sequence).

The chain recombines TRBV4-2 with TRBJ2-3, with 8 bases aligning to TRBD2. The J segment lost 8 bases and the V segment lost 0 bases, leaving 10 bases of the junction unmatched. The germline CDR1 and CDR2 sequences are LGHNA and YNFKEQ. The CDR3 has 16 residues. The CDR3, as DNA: TGTGCCAGCAGCCAAGATCCCCCCACTAGCGGCCTTACGCAGTATTTT. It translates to CASSQDPPTSGLTQYF.

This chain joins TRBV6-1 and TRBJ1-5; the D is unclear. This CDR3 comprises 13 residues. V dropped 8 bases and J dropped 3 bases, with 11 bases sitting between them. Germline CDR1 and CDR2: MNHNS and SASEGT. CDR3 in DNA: TGTGCCAGCGTTCTGAGCGACAATCAGCCCCAGCATTTT. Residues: CASVLSDNQPQHF.

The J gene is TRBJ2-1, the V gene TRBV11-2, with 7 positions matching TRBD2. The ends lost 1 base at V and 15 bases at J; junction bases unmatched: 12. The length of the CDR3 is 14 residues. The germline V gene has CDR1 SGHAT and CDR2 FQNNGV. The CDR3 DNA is TGTGCCAGCAGCTTAGGGGGGAGGGCGGCCGGCGGGTTCTTC. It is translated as CASSLGGRAAGGFF. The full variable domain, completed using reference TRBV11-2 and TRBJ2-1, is EAGVAQSPRYKIIEKRQSVAFWCNPISGHATLYWYQQILGQGPKLLIQFQNNGVVDDSQLPKDRFSAERLKGVDSTLKIQPAKLEDSAVYLCASSLGGRAAGGFFGPGTRLTVL.